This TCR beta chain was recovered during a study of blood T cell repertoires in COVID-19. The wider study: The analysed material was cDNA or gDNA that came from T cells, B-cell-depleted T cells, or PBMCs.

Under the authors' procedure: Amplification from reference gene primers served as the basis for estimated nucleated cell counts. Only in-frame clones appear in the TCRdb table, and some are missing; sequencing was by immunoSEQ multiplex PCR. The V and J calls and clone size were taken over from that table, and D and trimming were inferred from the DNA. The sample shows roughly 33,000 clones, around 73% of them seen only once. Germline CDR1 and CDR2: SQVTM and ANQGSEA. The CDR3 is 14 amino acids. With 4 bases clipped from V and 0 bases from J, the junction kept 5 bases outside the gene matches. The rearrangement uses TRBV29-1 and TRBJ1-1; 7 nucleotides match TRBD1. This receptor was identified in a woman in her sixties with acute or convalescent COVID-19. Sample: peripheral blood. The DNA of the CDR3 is TGCAGCGTTGGAGCTAGGGGGCTGAACACTGAAGCTTTCTTT. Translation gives CSVGARGLNTEAFF.